This T cell receptor (beta chain) was sequenced in a study of shared clonotypes between healthy human individuals. CDR1 and CDR2 (germline): SSHAT, FNYEAQ (reference sequence). The CDR3 runs 15 residues. V was clipped by 2 bases and J by 0 bases, with 8 bases between them. TCRdb's table, derived via immunoSEQ multiplex PCR, lists solely in-frame clones and lacks some. The sample holds a few million clones, approximately 95% seen once. The sample comprised naive CD4+ T cells from PBMCs. Specified subset: CD45RA+ positively selected. The chain combines TRBV7-7 with TRBJ2-1; D gene uncertain. This TCR derives from a man between 18 and 35 years old in good health. Some clones in this sample may be carry-over from other donors' samples. CDR3 nucleotide sequence: TGTGCCAGCAGCTTAACTACCAACTCCTACAATGAGCAGTTCTTC. Protein product: CASSLTTNSYNEQFF.